Shown below are 13 T cell receptor beta chains from a single sample sequenced in a study of T-cell memory formation after mild COVID-19. MiXCR, applied by TCRdb to the 5' RACE reads, yields one record per CDR3 protein. The table includes almost 550,000 distinct CDR3 sequences, 20% detected once. The sequencing input was PBMCs or a T cell subset sorted from them (not recorded which). The source of these receptors is an adult woman who had mild COVID-19 (a few samples of this study predate the infection). Cell type and time point are not known.

This clonotype was found a few times. The chain carries TRBV5-1 and TRBJ2-2; 7 bases are shared with TRBD1. Germline loops: CDR1 SGHRS, CDR2 YFSETQ. The CDR3 spans 20 residues. The ends lost 0 bases at V and 0 bases at J; junction bases unmatched: 14. Written as DNA, the CDR3 is TGCGCCAGCAGCTTGGACCGACAGGGACCCATGCCTTCGAACACCGGGGAGCTGTTTTTT. Its protein product is CASSLDRQGPMPSNTGELFF.

This clonotype appeared many times. The chain is built from TRBV5-1 and TRBJ1-4; a possible D gene is TRBD1 (5 bases). CDR1 SGHRS and CDR2 YFSETQ come from the germline V gene. The V end was cut by 2 bases, the J end by 12 bases, with 29 bases between. There are 18 residues in the CDR3. The CDR3 region is CASSLKVAEGLPVAELFF. As DNA, the CDR3 is TGCGCCAGCAGCTTAAAAGTAGCTGAGGGACTGCCGGTCGCTGAACTGTTTTTT.

This chain joins TRBV4-1 and TRBJ2-4; the D gene is possibly TRBD1 (6 bases). Trimming left V 0 bases short and J 2 bases short, with 8 bases between. The CDR3 spans 15 residues. Germline lookup yields CDR1 MGHRA and CDR2 YSYEKL. CDR3 DNA sequence: TGCGCCAGCAGCCAAGACGGACAGACCAAAAACATTCAGTACTTC. This gives the protein CASSQDGQTKNIQYF.

This clonotype was seen a few times. CDR3 in amino acids: CASSEESHSGAFF. The CDR3 region has the DNA TGTGCCAGCAGTGAAGAATCACATTCGGGAGCTTTCTTT. The gene calls are TRBV25-1 and TRBJ1-1; D gene ambiguous. Germline V gene lookup returns CDR1 MGHDK and CDR2 SYGVNS. Trimming stripped 2 bases from V and 10 bases from J, with 14 bases between. The CDR3 has 13 amino acids. The full variable domain, with the rest looked up from reference TRBV25-1 and TRBJ1-1, is EADIYQTPRYLVIGTGKKITLECSQTMGHDKMYWYQQDPGMELHLIHYSYGVNSTEKGDLSSESTVSRIRTEHFPLTLESARPSHTSQYLCASSEESHSGAFFGQGTRLTVV.

The CDR3 DNA sequence: TGTGCCAGCAGTTACGAACGGCCCTCTGAAGCTTTCTTT. This translates into CASSYERPSEAFF. J is TRBJ1-1 and V is TRBV6-2 or TRBV6-3, with D uncertain. Between the trimmed V and J ends, which lost 2 bases and 6 bases, there was a span of 10 bases. The CDR3 sequence is 13 residues long. The germline CDR1 and CDR2 sequences are MNHEY and SVGEGT.

The V call is TRBV12-3 or TRBV12-4, the J call TRBJ2-3; 9 bases map to TRBD2. This CDR3 has 17 residues. J was trimmed by 4 bases and V by 3 bases; bases with no gene match: 11. Written as DNA, the CDR3 is TGTGCCAGCAGTTTTCTTGGCGGGGGGGTGATAGCAGATACGCAGTATTTT. This encodes CASSFLGGGVIADTQYF.

The rearrangement uses TRBV5-1 and TRBJ1-1; TRBD1 aligns across 9 bases. The V and J ends lost 2 bases and 6 bases, in that order; junction bases with no gene match: 8. This CDR3 contains 15 residues. Germline CDR1 SGHRS, CDR2 YFSETQ. For the CDR3, the DNA is TGCGCCAGCAGCTTACCGGACAGGGGAAAGGCTGAAGCTTTCTTT. This sequence encodes CASSLPDRGKAEAFF.

This clonotype was observed a handful of times. V usage is TRBV4-2 and J usage is TRBJ2-1; maybe TRBD2 (5 bases). Between the trimmed V and J ends, which lost 1 base and 4 bases, there was a span of 14 bases. The germline CDR1 and CDR2 sequences are LGHNA and YNFKEQ. The CDR3 totals 16 residues. The CDR3 DNA follows: TGTGCCAGCAGCCAAGGGGCGGGTCTCATATACAATGAGCAGTTCTTC. Amino acid sequence: CASSQGAGLIYNEQFF.

In its sample, this clonotype was seen a few times. The chain is built from TRBV4-2 and TRBJ2-7; 7 bases align to TRBD2. The CDR3 runs 13 residues. V was clipped by 1 base and J by 7 bases; unmatched bases: 4. From germline, CDR1 is LGHNA and CDR2 YNFKEQ. CDR3 sequence (DNA): TGTGCCAGCAGCCAAGTTGGAGCGGGAGAGCAGTACTTC. This gives the protein CASSQVGAGEQYF.

This clonotype was found a few times. This rearrangement joins TRBV7-9 to TRBJ2-7; D possibly corresponds to TRBD1 (5 bases). The germline CDR1 and CDR2 sequences are SEHNR and FQNEAQ (reference sequence). Trimming took 5 bases from V and 4 from J, leaving 15 bases between them. This CDR3 comprises 14 residues. For the CDR3, the DNA is TGTGCCAGCAGCCCGCGAGGACAATTTTACGAGCAGTACTTC. It encodes CASSPRGQFYEQYF.

The rearrangement joins TRBV12-3 or TRBV12-4 to TRBJ1-1; D gene unclear. The length of the CDR3 is 14 residues. The germline V and J ends were trimmed by 10 bases and 4 bases, with 19 bases remaining between them. The CDR3 loop is CATQLDLGSTEAFF. CDR3 in DNA: TGTGCCACCCAACTGGACCTAGGGAGCACTGAAGCTTTCTTT.

This clonotype was seen only a few times. The chain links TRBV24-1 to TRBJ2-1, with D possibly TRBD2 on 6 matching bases. The CDR3 totals 15 residues. Germline-derived CDR1 and CDR2 are KGHDR and SFDVKD. The V end lost 1 base, the J end lost 6 bases, and 12 bases lay between the germline ends. The CDR3 DNA follows: TGTGCCACCAGTGATTTTGGGCTCGGGGGCAATGAGCAGTTCTTC. Protein sequence: CATSDFGLGGNEQFF.

There are a few counts of this clonotype. The chain uses TRBV19 and TRBJ2-7; the match to TRBD2 covers 7 bases. CDR3 length: 14 amino acids. CDR1 is LNHDA, CDR2 SQIVND, per germline (reference sequence). V dropped 8 bases and J dropped 3; count of bases not matched to a gene: 10. In DNA form, the CDR3 reads TGTGCCAGTTCGCGGTCGGGACTATACTACGAGCAGTACTTC. Its protein product is CASSRSGLYYEQYF. The full variable domain, completed using reference TRBV19 and TRBJ2-7, is DGGITQSPKYLFRKEGQNVTLSCEQNLNHDAMYWYRQDPGQGLRLIYYSQIVNDFQKGDIAEGYSVSREKKESFPLTVTSAQKNPTAFYLCASSRSGLYYEQYFGPGTRLTVT.